These T cell receptor beta chains were read from a single sample in a study of T cell changes during pregnancy in multiple sclerosis. Assay used: immunoSEQ multiplex PCR; TCRdb lists only in-frame clones, some missing. The data show about 32,000 clones, about nine tenths seen once. The sample in question was CD4+ T cells from peripheral blood mononuclear cells, obtained after pregnancy. The receptors derive from a female donor in good health, enrolled as a control in a pregnancy study. Both conserved end residues are part of each CDR3. The D gene is left open where the match is weak.

cdr3_aa: CASSETGGQPQHF
cdr3_nt: TGTGCCAGTAGTGAAACGGGAGGTCAGCCCCAGCATTTT
d_call: -
j_call: TRBJ1-5
v_call: TRBV19

cdr3_aa: CASSQTGGREKLFF
cdr3_nt: TGTGCCAGCAGCCAGACAGGGGGCCGGGAAAAACTGTTTTTT
d_call: TRBD1
j_call: TRBJ1-4
v_call: TRBV28

cdr3_aa: CATSKGLNTYEQYF
cdr3_nt: TGTGCCACCAGTAAAGGACTAAATACCTACGAGCAGTACTTC
d_call: -
j_call: TRBJ2-7
v_call: TRBV15

cdr3_aa: CAISEGLAWQETQYF
cdr3_nt: TGTGCCATCAGTGAAGGGCTAGCGTGGCAAGAGACCCAGTACTTC
d_call: -
j_call: TRBJ2-5
v_call: TRBV10-3

cdr3_aa: CASSPRVYEQYF
cdr3_nt: TGTGCCAGCAGCCCCCGGGTCTACGAGCAGTACTTC
d_call: -
j_call: TRBJ2-7
v_call: TRBV11-2

cdr3_aa: CATSPSSGSTDTQYF
cdr3_nt: TGTGCCACCAGCCCTAGTAGCGGGAGCACAGATACGCAGTATTTT
d_call: TRBD2
j_call: TRBJ2-3
v_call: TRBV15

cdr3_aa: CASSWGQGENTEAFF
cdr3_nt: TGTGCCAGTAGTTGGGGACAGGGGGAGAACACTGAAGCTTTCTTT
d_call: TRBD1
j_call: TRBJ1-1
v_call: TRBV19

cdr3_aa: CASSRERGGNTEAFF
cdr3_nt: TGTGCCAGCTCAAGGGAACGCGGGGGCAACACTGAAGCTTTCTTT
d_call: -
j_call: TRBJ1-1
v_call: TRBV18

cdr3_aa: CASIPSGRPRRYSDNEQFF
cdr3_nt: TGTGCCAGCATACCTAGCGGGAGGCCTCGCAGGTATTCAGACAATGAGCAGTTCTTC
d_call: TRBD2
j_call: TRBJ2-1
v_call: TRBV5-4

cdr3_aa: CASRRTPATEAFF
cdr3_nt: TGTGCCAGCAGACGAACACCCGCCACTGAAGCTTTCTTT
d_call: -
j_call: TRBJ1-1
v_call: TRBV6-5

cdr3_aa: CASSPPGQGTSLNTEAFF
cdr3_nt: TGTGCCAGTAGTCCCCCGGGACAGGGAACTTCGTTGAACACTGAAGCTTTCTTT
d_call: TRBD1
j_call: TRBJ1-1
v_call: TRBV19

cdr3_aa: CASSPLLDRENEKLFF
cdr3_nt: TGTGCCAGCAGCCCGTTGTTGGACAGGGAAAATGAAAAACTGTTTTTT
d_call: TRBD1
j_call: TRBJ1-4
v_call: TRBV5-6